This is a list of T cell receptor beta chains from one sample in a study of OX40 agonist ivuxolimab in advanced cancers. Measured with immunoSEQ multiplex PCR; TCRdb has only the in-frame clones, and not every one. The repertoire holds fewer than 75,000 clones, with 85% to 90% as singletons. The sequenced sample was CD4+ or CD8+ T cells sorted from blood, obtained in a trial of the OX40 agonist ivuxolimab. The receptors shown here come from an adult with an advanced solid tumor such as melanoma, head and neck, liver or kidney cancer. The CDR3 runs from the conserved cysteine through the conserved F or W. D genes are given only for firm matches. Clone size is stated in some rows and not others, as once, few, many or a class when expanded.

d_call clone_size j_call v_call cdr3_aa cdr3_nt
- - TRBJ2-7 TRBV5-8 CASSLAIRGTYEQYF TGTGCCAGCAGCTTGGCCATAAGGGGAACGTACGAGCAGTACTTC
- - TRBJ1-3 TRBV2 CASRGQTGNTIYF TGTGCCAGCAGGGGTCAGACTGGAAACACCATATATTTT
TRBD1 - TRBJ1-1 TRBV29-1 CSASTGGNTEAFF TGCAGCGCTTCGACAGGGGGAAACACTGAAGCTTTCTTT
- - TRBJ1-4 TRBV30 CAWSVDSYEKLFF TGTGCCTGGAGTGTCGACAGTTATGAAAAACTGTTTTTT
- - TRBJ2-4 TRBV29-1 CSVVRDILAKNIQYF TGCAGCGTTGTCCGGGACATTTTAGCCAAAAACATTCAGTACTTC
- - TRBJ1-3 TRBV9 CASSVGTSGNTIYF TGTGCCAGCAGCGTAGGCACCTCTGGAAACACCATATATTTT
- - TRBJ2-5 TRBV7-3 CASSFGGKQETQYF TGTGCCAGCAGCTTCGGGGGTAAACAAGAGACCCAGTACTTC
- - TRBJ2-1 TRBV19 CASSAGPSSYNEQFF TGTGCCAGTAGTGCTGGTCCGAGCTCCTACAATGAGCAGTTCTTC
- - TRBJ2-7 TRBV7-2 CASSLVPGAPYEQYF TGTGCCAGCAGCTTAGTGCCTGGAGCCCCCTACGAGCAGTACTTC
TRBD1 - TRBJ1-3 TRBV30 CAWRQGTGTGNTIYF TGTGCCTGGAGGCAAGGGACAGGGACTGGAAACACCATATATTTT
- - TRBJ2-2 TRBV5-6 CASSKTPGSAAGELFF TGTGCCAGCAGCAAAACCCCGGGCTCGGCGGCCGGGGAGCTGTTTTTT
- - TRBJ1-2 TRBV28 CASGTGQGRVGYTF TGTGCCAGCGGAACGGGTCAAGGGCGAGTTGGCTACACCTTC
- - TRBJ1-6 TRBV5-1 CASSPLGESNSPLHF TGCGCCAGCAGCCCTCTAGGGGAATCAAATTCACCCCTCCACTTT
- - TRBJ2-1 TRBV7-7 CASSPDSGNEQFF TGTGCCAGCAGCCCCGATAGCGGCAATGAGCAGTTCTTC
- - TRBJ1-2 TRBV6-1 CASSEPGQGGGYTF TGTGCCAGCAGTGAACCAGGACAAGGGGGAGGCTACACCTTC
- once TRBJ1-5 TRBV19 CASTEMGIPSPFF TGTGCCAGTACCGAGATGGGGATCCCGAGCCCTTTTTTT
- - TRBJ2-7 TRBV7-3 CASSLQTGASEQYF TGTGCCAGCAGCCTACAAACCGGGGCCTCCGAGCAGTACTTC
TRBD1 - TRBJ2-2 TRBV28 CASRQGFSGELFF TGTGCCAGCAGACAGGGGTTCAGCGGGGAGCTGTTTTTT
- - TRBJ2-5 TRBV7-2 CASSASVSQETQYF TGTGCCAGCAGCGCTTCGGTGTCACAAGAGACCCAGTACTTC
TRBD1 few TRBJ1-5 TRBV6-6 CASSGQGRSNQPQHF TGTGCCAGCAGTGGACAGGGTCGTAGCAATCAGCCCCAGCATTTT
- few TRBJ1-6 TRBV19 CASSIPRGNSPLHF TGTGCCAGTAGTATCCCCAGGGGCAATTCACCCCTCCACTTT
TRBD1 - TRBJ1-2 TRBV6-5 CASSTWTGNYGYTF TGTGCCAGCAGCACTTGGACAGGAAACTATGGCTACACCTTC
TRBD1 once TRBJ2-2 TRBV5-1 CASLGIATGESGELFF TGCGCCAGCTTGGGGATAGCAACAGGGGAATCCGGGGAGCTGTTTTTT
TRBD2 - TRBJ2-2 TRBV7-3 CASSPRGGTGELFF TGTGCCAGCAGCCCCCGCGGGGGGACCGGGGAGCTGTTTTTT
- - TRBJ2-3 TRBV7-3 CASSLGRAADTQYF TGTGCCAGCAGTCTAGGACGTGCGGCAGATACGCAGTATTTT
- once TRBJ2-7 TRBV5-1 CASSFGQPRDEQYF TGCGCCAGCAGCTTCGGACAGCCCCGGGACGAGCAGTACTTC
- - TRBJ2-5 TRBV12-5 CASGGGFGTQYF TGTGCTAGTGGCGGGGGATTCGGGACCCAGTACTTC
TRBD2 - TRBJ2-3 TRBV28 CASSFRTSGRSADTQYF TGTGCCAGCAGTTTCCGGACTAGCGGGAGATCCGCAGATACGCAGTATTTT
TRBD1 - TRBJ2-7 TRBV19 CASRGDRGYEQYF TGTGCCAGTAGGGGGGACAGGGGCTACGAGCAGTACTTC
TRBD1 - TRBJ2-3 TRBV4-3 CASSQGQVGTDTQYF TGCGCCAGCAGCCAGGGACAGGTCGGCACAGATACGCAGTATTTT
- - TRBJ2-5 TRBV11-3 CASSLRVGETQYF TGTGCCAGCAGCCTCAGGGTTGGAGAGACCCAGTACTTC
TRBD1 once TRBJ1-2 TRBV18 CASSPPTGGGDGYTF TGTGCCAGCTCACCTCCGACAGGGGGCGGGGATGGCTACACCTTC
TRBD1 - TRBJ2-1 TRBV29-1 CSAYRGNEQFF TGCAGCGCATACAGGGGAAATGAGCAGTTCTTC
- once TRBJ1-5 TRBV6-1 CASSEFPQPQHF TGTGCCAGCAGTGAATTTCCTCAGCCCCAGCATTTT
- - TRBJ1-2 TRBV7-2 CASSLAGGLSGYTF TGTGCCAGCAGCTTAGCGGGGGGGCTGAGTGGCTACACCTTC
- few TRBJ1-3 TRBV11-2 CASSLAGSGNTIYF TGTGCCAGCAGCTTAGCCGGGTCTGGAAACACCATATATTTT
- - TRBJ2-5 TRBV9 CASSASAGETQYF TGTGCCAGCAGCGCCTCGGCCGGGGAGACCCAGTACTTC
- few TRBJ1-5 TRBV5-1 CASSPVGGPSQPQHF TGCGCCAGCAGCCCCGTAGGAGGCCCCAGTCAGCCCCAGCATTTT
TRBD1 - TRBJ2-2 TRBV28 CASSLGTANTGELFF TGTGCCAGCAGTTTAGGGACAGCTAACACCGGGGAGCTGTTTTTT
- - TRBJ1-1 TRBV6-1 CASSASRTVRGTEAFF TGTGCCAGCAGTGCCTCGAGGACAGTTAGGGGCACTGAAGCTTTCTTT
TRBD1 - TRBJ2-3 TRBV28 CASSLGTGSTDTQYF TGTGCCAGCAGCTTGGGGACAGGGAGCACAGATACGCAGTATTTT
- - TRBJ2-1 TRBV7-9 CASSKQGGPYNEQFF TGTGCCAGCAGTAAACAGGGAGGGCCCTACAATGAGCAGTTCTTC
TRBD1 - TRBJ1-1 TRBV2 CASVGTATAFF TGTGCCAGCGTAGGGACAGCCACTGCTTTCTTT
- - TRBJ2-5 TRBV7-2 CASSLWAGIETQYF TGTGCCAGCAGCTTATGGGCAGGGATAGAGACCCAGTACTTC
- - TRBJ2-1 TRBV9 CASSVGLEYNEQFF TGTGCCAGCAGCGTGGGACTGGAATACAATGAGCAGTTCTTC
- - TRBJ1-1 TRBV18 CASFTSENTEAFF TGTGCCAGCTTCACCAGTGAAAACACTGAAGCTTTCTTT
- once TRBJ1-5 TRBV10-3 CAIGRDEGSNQPQHF TGTGCCATCGGACGGGATGAGGGAAGCAATCAGCCCCAGCATTTT
TRBD2 - TRBJ2-3 TRBV19 CASKTSGTDTQYF TGTGCCAGTAAGACTAGCGGCACAGATACGCAGTATTTT
- - TRBJ2-1 TRBV6-5 CASSYGGHEQFF TGTGCCAGCAGTTACGGGGGTCATGAGCAGTTCTTC
- few TRBJ2-6 TRBV4-3 CASSLATSSRVLTF TGCGCCAGCAGCCTCGCGACCTCCTCCCGGGTCCTGACTTTC
- - TRBJ1-3 TRBV28 CASSYSGTGRSGNTIYF TGTGCCAGCAGTTACTCAGGGACGGGTCGCTCTGGAAACACCATATATTTT
- - TRBJ2-7 TRBV14 CASSSRVWGEQYF TGTGCCAGCAGCTCCAGGGTTTGGGGCGAGCAGTACTTC
- - TRBJ2-7 TRBV30 CAWSPFSYEQYF TGTGCCTGGAGTCCTTTCTCCTACGAGCAGTACTTC